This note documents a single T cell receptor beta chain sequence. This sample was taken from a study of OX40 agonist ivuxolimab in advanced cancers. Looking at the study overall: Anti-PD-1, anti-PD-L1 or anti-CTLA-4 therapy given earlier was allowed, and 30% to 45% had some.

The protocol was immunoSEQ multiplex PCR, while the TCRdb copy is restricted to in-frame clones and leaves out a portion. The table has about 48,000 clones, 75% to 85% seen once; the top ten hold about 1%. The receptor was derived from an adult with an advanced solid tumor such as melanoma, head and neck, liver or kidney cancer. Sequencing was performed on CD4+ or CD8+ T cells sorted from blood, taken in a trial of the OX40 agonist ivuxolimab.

CDR3 nucleotides: TGTGCCACCAGCAGAGTTGGGCAGGGCTACGAGCAGTACTTC. Its protein product is CATSRVGQGYEQYF. V and J are TRBV15 and TRBJ2-7; tentative D call: TRBD1 (5 bases). Looked up from germline, CDR1 is LNHNV and CDR2 is YYDKDF (reference sequence). Deletions cut 1 base from V and 3 bases from J, with 10 bases between. This CDR3 is 14 amino acids long.